This passage covers 25 T cell receptor beta chains from one sample sequenced in a study of long-term antiretroviral therapy in people with HIV. The libraries were made with immunoSEQ v3.0 at survey level. Profiled with immunoSEQ multiplex PCR; TCRdb holds only in-frame clones, not every one. This table holds 16,000 or so clones, approximately 85% found once. Here the sequenced sample was unsorted PBMCs, taken 0.5 years after starting antiretroviral therapy. The receptors were sampled from a woman in her thirties or forties with HIV.

The chain uses TRBV7-9 and TRBJ2-7; 10 bases map to TRBD1. This CDR3 region has 18 residues. The V segment lost 5 bases and the J segment 4 bases; nucleotides outside the gene matches: 17. Germline lookup yields CDR1 SEHNR and CDR2 FQNEAQ (reference sequence). Here the CDR3 DNA reads TGTGCCAGCAGCGCGGGACAGGGGTACTCCGTATCGCCTTACGAGCAGTACTTC. This gives the protein CASSAGQGYSVSPYEQYF.

V is TRBV13 and J is TRBJ2-1; no clear D. Germline CDR1 is PRHDT and CDR2 is FYEKMQ (reference sequence). The CDR3 extends over 13 amino acids. V lost 2 bases and J 6 bases, leaving 8 bases between the germline ends. As DNA, the CDR3 is TGTGCCAGCAGCTTATTGGGCCCCAATGAGCAGTTCTTC. The encoded protein is CASSLLGPNEQFF. The variable domain in full, with the rest retrieved from reference TRBV13 and TRBJ2-1, is AAGVIQSPRHLIKEKRETATLKCYPIPRHDTVYWYQQGPGQDPQFLISFYEKMQSDKGSIPDRFSAQQFSDYHSELNMSSLELGDSALYFCASSLLGPNEQFFGPGTRLTVL.

This clone was picked up a small number of times. This rearrangement joins TRBV7-9 to TRBJ1-3; no clear D. Germline assignment: CDR1 SEHNR and CDR2 FQNEAQ (reference sequence). The V end was cut by 3 bases, the J end by 3 bases, with 6 bases between. The CDR3 covers 13 residues. CDR3 nucleotides: TGTGCCAGCAGCTTGGGTAGTGGAAACACCATATATTTT. As protein: CASSLGSGNTIYF.

The chain combines TRBV29-1 with TRBJ1-4; unclear D gene. The CDR3 runs to 12 residues. V was cut by 4 bases and J by 7 bases, with 10 bases left in between. The germline V gene encodes CDR1 SQVTM and CDR2 ANQGSEA. CDR3 residues: CSVGGLSEKLFF. The CDR3 nucleotides read TGCAGCGTTGGGGGTTTATCTGAAAAACTGTTTTTT.

This clone showed up just a few times. This chain links TRBV4-1 with TRBJ1-5; TRBD1 is a possible D gene (5 bases). In germline, CDR1 is MGHRA, CDR2 YSYEKL. Trimming stripped 5 bases from V and 0 bases from J, with 14 bases between. There are 16 residues in the CDR3. CDR3 coding DNA: TGCGCCAGCAGCTATTACGAGGGGATTAGCAATCAGCCCCAGCATTTT. This codes for CASSYYEGISNQPQHF.

The rearrangement uses TRBV7-8 and TRBJ2-7, with 14 bases identical to TRBD2. J was trimmed by 1 base and V by 7 bases; bases with no gene match: 6. The CDR3 sequence is 16 residues long. Looked up from germline, CDR1 is SGHVS and CDR2 is FQNEAQ. CDR3 nucleotide sequence: TGTGCCAGCAACCCGGGACTAGCGGGAGTTTCCTACGAGCAGTACTTC. It translates to CASNPGLAGVSYEQYF.

The chain uses TRBV6-6 and TRBJ2-7; 10 bases agree with TRBD1. The CDR3 totals 14 residues. From germline, CDR1 is MNHNY and CDR2 SVGAGI (reference sequence). The V and J ends lost 3 bases and 3 bases, in that order; junction bases with no gene match: 2. The CDR3 spells CASSYGDRGYEQYF. The CDR3 bases are TGTGCCAGCAGTTATGGGGACAGGGGCTACGAGCAGTACTTC.

The chain combines TRBV7-8 with TRBJ2-7, with D unclear. The CDR3 length is 15 residues. Germline V gives CDR1 SGHVS, CDR2 FQNEAQ. V lost 1 base, J lost 3 bases, and 13 bases lay in between. CDR3: CASSLVSGEIYEQYF. The CDR3 DNA reads as TGTGCCAGCAGCTTAGTATCTGGGGAAATCTACGAGCAGTACTTC.

This rearrangement joins TRBV13 to TRBJ1-5; D not certain. CDR1 and CDR2 from the germline V gene are PRHDT and FYEKMQ (reference sequence). Deletions cut 2 bases from V and 3 bases from J, with 5 bases between. The CDR3 extends over 13 amino acids. CDR3 protein: CASSLSNNQPQHF. The CDR3 region has the DNA TGTGCCAGCAGCTTATCGAACAATCAGCCCCAGCATTTT. Full variable domain (missing parts from reference TRBV13 and TRBJ1-5): AAGVIQSPRHLIKEKRETATLKCYPIPRHDTVYWYQQGPGQDPQFLISFYEKMQSDKGSIPDRFSAQQFSDYHSELNMSSLELGDSALYFCASSLSNNQPQHFGDGTRLSIL.

This chain links TRBV7-9 with TRBJ2-3; TRBD2 matches at 10 bases. This CDR3 region has 17 residues. Germline lookup yields CDR1 SEHNR and CDR2 FQNEAQ (reference sequence). The junction had 10 bases not matched to a gene; V was cut back by 3 bases and J by 4 bases. The CDR3 spells CASSLPRSSGSADTQYF. The CDR3 DNA reads as TGTGCCAGCAGCTTGCCCCGATCTAGCGGGAGTGCAGATACGCAGTATTTT.

The V call is TRBV5-1, the J call TRBJ2-7; 8 nucleotides line up with TRBD2. The ends lost 4 bases at V and 6 bases at J; junction bases unmatched: 9. CDR1 and CDR2 (germline): SGHRS, YFSETQ. The CDR3 loop spans 14 amino acids. The CDR3 loop is CASSVAGTSREQYF. CDR3 bases: TGCGCCAGCAGCGTCGCCGGGACTAGTCGCGAGCAGTACTTC. Combining the CDR3 with reference TRBV5-1 and TRBJ2-7 gives the whole variable domain KAGVTQTPRYLIKTRGQQVTLSCSPISGHRSVSWYQQTPGQGLQFLFEYFSETQRNKGNFPGRFSGRQFSNSRSEMNVSTLELGDSALYLCASSVAGTSREQYFGPGTRLTVT.

This clone turned up a few times. Here the CDR3 DNA reads TGTGCCAGCAGACCAGCGGAGATATACGAGCAGTACTTC. Residues: CASRPAEIYEQYF. This rearrangement joins TRBV6-1 to TRBJ2-7; D possibly corresponds to TRBD2 (5 bases). CDR3 size: 13 residues. Trimming took 6 bases from V and 4 from J, leaving 13 bases between them. Germline V CDR1 and CDR2: MNHNS, SASEGT.

Here the CDR3 DNA reads TGTGCCAGCAGTTTGGGCGGGAGGGGCTACAATGAGCAGTTCTTC. This encodes CASSLGGRGYNEQFF. The chain couples TRBV6-6 to TRBJ2-1, with 9 bases fitting TRBD2. Losses at the gene ends were 4 bases for V and 3 bases for J; bases not matched to a gene: 4. Per germline, CDR1 MNHNY and CDR2 SVGAGI (reference sequence). CDR3 length equals 15 residues.

The chain carries TRBV14 and TRBJ2-5; 9 bases agree with TRBD1. The germline gives CDR1 SGHDN, CDR2 FVKESK. After removal of 0 bases from V and 2 bases from J, the junction contained 4 bases not matched to a gene. There are 16 residues in the CDR3. In DNA form, the CDR3 reads TGTGCCAGCAGCCAAGATAGTGGGACAGGGCAAGAGACCCAGTACTTC. Amino acids: CASSQDSGTGQETQYF. The full variable domain, completed using reference TRBV14 and TRBJ2-5, is EAGVTQFPSHSVIEKGQTVTLRCDPISGHDNLYWYRRVMGKEIKFLLHFVKESKQDESGMPNNRFLAERTGGTYSTLKVQPAELEDSGVYFCASSQDSGTGQETQYFGPGTRLLVL.

This clone was recorded only once. The rearrangement joins TRBV28 to TRBJ1-5, with a weak D call TRBD1 (5 bases). Looked up from germline, CDR1 is MDHEN and CDR2 is SYDVKM. Trimming removed 2 bases from V and 5 bases from J, with 13 bases in between. This CDR3 region has 15 residues. The CDR3 reads CASSLPTSGYQPQHF. CDR3 DNA sequence: TGTGCCAGCAGTTTACCCACCTCAGGGTATCAGCCCCAGCATTTT.

This sequence joins TRBV7-8 and TRBJ2-1, with unresolved D. The CDR3 covers 16 residues. Germline CDR1 reads SGHVS; CDR2 reads FQNEAQ. Trimming took 1 base from V and 4 from J, leaving 14 bases between them. The CDR3 DNA sequence: TGTGCCAGCAGCTTAGTCGGGCACGGCGTGTACAATGAGCAGTTCTTC. Amino acids: CASSLVGHGVYNEQFF.

The chain is built from TRBV30 and TRBJ1-1, with unresolved D. The CDR3 loop spans 12 amino acids. Germline CDR1 is GTSNPN and CDR2 is SVGIG (reference sequence). Trimming took off 4 bases at V and 1 base at J, with 7 bases between the two ends. Written as DNA, the CDR3 is TGTGCCTGGATGGGGTCGAACACTGAAGCTTTCTTT. This gives the protein CAWMGSNTEAFF.

The V and J genes are TRBV4-1 and TRBJ2-3; TRBD2 matches at 7 bases. Germline V CDR1 and CDR2: MGHRA, YSYEKL. Trimming removed 0 bases from V and 5 bases from J; junction bases left unmatched: 8. The CDR3 consists of 16 residues. CDR3 sequence (DNA): TGCGCCAGCAGCCAAGAGCGAGCGGGAATCGAAGATACGCAGTATTTT. Translation: CASSQERAGIEDTQYF.

V usage is TRBV6-6 and J usage is TRBJ2-3; the D is unclear. The CDR3 totals 12 residues. From germline, CDR1 is MNHNY and CDR2 SVGAGI (reference sequence). The V and J ends lost 6 bases and 5 bases respectively, with 9 bases between them. The CDR3 sequence is CASSPTRDTQYF. CDR3 coding DNA: TGTGCCAGCAGCCCGACGCGAGATACGCAGTATTTT.

V gene TRBV4-1 combines with J gene TRBJ2-5, with D perhaps matching TRBD1 (5 bases). This CDR3 contains 14 residues. The V end lost 3 bases, the J end lost 5 bases, and 13 bases lay between the germline ends. Germline assignment: CDR1 MGHRA and CDR2 YSYEKL. The CDR3 sequence: CASSQFAGLETQYF. The CDR3 DNA sequence: TGCGCCAGCAGCCAGTTTGCAGGGCTGGAGACCCAGTACTTC.

The J gene is TRBJ1-2, the V gene TRBV18; D remains unclear. The CDR3 consists of 14 residues. Looked up from germline, CDR1 is KGHSH and CDR2 is LQKENI. V lost 6 bases and J 3 bases, leaving 14 bases between the germline ends. The CDR3 nucleotides read TGTGCCAGCTCCCCCGATAGGCAGGACTATGGCTACACCTTC. It translates to CASSPDRQDYGYTF.

J is TRBJ2-5 and V is TRBV20-1; D is unresolved. Per the germline V gene, CDR1 is DFQATT and CDR2 is SNEGSKA (reference sequence). Trimming cost V 4 bases and J 5 bases, with 5 bases left between them. This CDR3 region has 10 residues. CDR3: CSATLETQYF. The DNA for the CDR3 is TGCAGTGCTACCCTGGAGACCCAGTACTTC.

The chain combines TRBV10-1 with TRBJ2-3; 11 bases are a match to TRBD2. V shed 8 bases and J 4 bases; nucleotides not matched to a gene: 11. The CDR3 extends over 16 amino acids. Germline-derived CDR1 and CDR2 are WNHNN and SYGVQD (reference sequence). The DNA of the CDR3 is TGCGCCAGCGGGACCCAACTAGCGGGAGAACCAGATACGCAGTATTTT. It encodes CASGTQLAGEPDTQYF.

The V gene is TRBV5-8, the J gene TRBJ2-3; 8 positions agree with TRBD2. Per germline, CDR1 SGHTS and CDR2 YDEGEE. Losses at the gene ends were 0 bases for V and 3 bases for J; bases not matched to a gene: 0. This CDR3 region has 14 residues. CDR3 in DNA: TGTGCCAGCAGCTTGGTAGCGGGAACAGATACGCAGTATTTT. Its protein product is CASSLVAGTDTQYF.

This clone came up once. This chain connects TRBV7-2 to TRBJ2-1; D is unclear. V lost 1 base to trimming and J lost 10 bases, with 11 bases between them. Germline assignment: CDR1 SGHTA and CDR2 FQGNSA. There are 13 residues in the CDR3. CDR3 protein: CASSLVVGREQFF. The CDR3 DNA reads TGTGCCAGCAGCTTAGTGGTCGGCCGGGAGCAGTTCTTC.